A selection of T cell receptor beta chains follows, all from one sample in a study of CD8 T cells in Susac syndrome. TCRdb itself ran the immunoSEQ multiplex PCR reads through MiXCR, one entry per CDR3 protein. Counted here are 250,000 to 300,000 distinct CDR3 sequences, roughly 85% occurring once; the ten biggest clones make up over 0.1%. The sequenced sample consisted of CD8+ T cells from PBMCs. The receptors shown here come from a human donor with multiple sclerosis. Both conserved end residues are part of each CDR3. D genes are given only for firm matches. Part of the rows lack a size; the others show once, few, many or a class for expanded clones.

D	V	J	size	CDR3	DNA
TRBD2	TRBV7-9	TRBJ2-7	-	CASSLAGLVYEQYF	TGTGCCAGCAGCTTAGCCGGACTAGTCTACGAGCAGTACTTC
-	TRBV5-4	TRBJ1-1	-	CASSLNKWLNTEAFF	TGTGCCAGCAGCTTAAATAAGTGGCTGAACACTGAAGCTTTCTTT
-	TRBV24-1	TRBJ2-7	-	CATSDGTFSSYEQYF	TGTGCCACCAGTGACGGGACATTTAGCTCCTACGAGCAGTACTTC
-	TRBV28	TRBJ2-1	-	CASSWGKSSYNEQFF	TGTGCCAGCAGTTGGGGGAAGAGCTCCTACAATGAGCAGTTCTTC
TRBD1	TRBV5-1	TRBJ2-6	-	CASSQGQGANAGANVLTF	TGCGCCAGCAGCCAAGGACAGGGGGCTAACGCTGGGGCCAACGTCCTGACTTTC
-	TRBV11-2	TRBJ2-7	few	CASSLGQGLSYEQYF	TGTGCCAGCAGCTTAGGACAGGGACTAAGCTACGAGCAGTACTTC
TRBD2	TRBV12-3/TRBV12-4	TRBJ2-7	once	CASAAPGTSRHEQYF	TGTGCCAGCGCTGCCCCCGGGACTAGCAGGCACGAGCAGTACTTC
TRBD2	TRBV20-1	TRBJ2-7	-	CSARDYSGSRYEQYF	TGCAGTGCTAGAGACTATAGCGGGAGTCGCTACGAGCAGTACTTC
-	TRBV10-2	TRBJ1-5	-	CASSEFPQPQHF	TGCGCCAGCAGTGAGTTCCCACAGCCCCAGCATTTT
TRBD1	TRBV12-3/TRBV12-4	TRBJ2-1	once	CASNRQGNEQFF	TGTGCCAGCAACCGACAGGGCAATGAGCAGTTCTTC
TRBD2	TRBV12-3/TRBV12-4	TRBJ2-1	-	CASWISGRAWNEQFF	TGTGCCAGCTGGATTAGCGGGAGGGCCTGGAATGAGCAGTTCTTC
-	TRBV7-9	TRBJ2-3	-	CASSLAGGHLRTDTQYF	TGTGCCAGCAGCTTAGCGGGAGGTCATCTCAGGACAGATACGCAGTATTTT
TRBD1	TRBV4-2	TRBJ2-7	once	CASSQGLQGAYEQYF	TGTGCCAGCAGCCAAGGATTGCAGGGGGCGTACGAGCAGTACTTC
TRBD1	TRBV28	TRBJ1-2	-	CASSYRGPPYGYTF	TGTGCCAGCAGTTACAGGGGGCCACCCTATGGCTACACCTTC
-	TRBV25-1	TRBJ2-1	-	CASSEPVGYEQFF	TGTGCCAGCAGTGAACCGGTGGGGTATGAGCAGTTCTTC
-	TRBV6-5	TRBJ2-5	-	CASSSTGTTLRETQYF	TGTGCCAGCAGTTCGACAGGGACTACCCTCCGGGAGACCCAGTACTTC
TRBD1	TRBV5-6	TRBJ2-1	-	CASSSQAGTGFFFNEQFF	TGTGCCAGCAGCTCACAAGCCGGGACAGGGTTTTTCTTCAATGAGCAGTTCTTC